The 3 T cell receptor beta chains given below trace back to one sample, sequenced in a study of blood T cell repertoires in COVID-19. TCRdb's table, derived via immunoSEQ multiplex PCR, lists solely in-frame clones and lacks some. In the table there are nearly 95,000 clones, more than 65% of which are singletons. The sample taken for sequencing was peripheral blood. The source of these receptors is a human donor in a cohort sampled during active COVID-19.

The chain has TRBV24-1 and TRBJ2-3, with TRBD2 identical over 7 bases. This CDR3 contains 16 residues. J lost 3 bases, V lost 6 bases, and 11 bases had no gene match. Germline CDR1 is KGHDR and CDR2 is SFDVKD. CDR3 coding DNA: TGTGCCACCAGTAGGGAGGGCCGGCTTGGGACAGATACGCAGTATTTT. Protein product: CATSREGRLGTDTQYF.

J is TRBJ2-7 and V is TRBV4-1, with 10 bases that match TRBD1. From germline, CDR1 is MGHRA and CDR2 YSYEKL. The CDR3 has 16 residues. With 3 bases clipped from V and 4 bases from J, the junction kept 9 bases outside the gene matches. CDR3 in amino acids: CASSQGQGPASYEQYF. In DNA, the CDR3 is TGCGCCAGCAGCCAGGGACAGGGGCCAGCTAGTTACGAGCAGTACTTC.

The rearrangement joins TRBV3-1 (or the pseudogene TRBV3-2) to TRBJ1-4, with D uncertain. There are 15 residues in the CDR3. Germline CDR1 and CDR2: LGHDT and YNNKEL (reference sequence). V was cut by 2 bases and J by 7 bases, with 14 bases left in between. This CDR3 is CASSQSRPAGEKLFF. In DNA form, the CDR3 reads TGTGCCAGCAGCCAAAGTCGCCCGGCGGGTGAAAAACTGTTTTTT.